This record looks at one TCR beta chain sequence and its context. No antigen is known for it. This sample includes further DNA sequences coding for the same CDR3. There are 15 residues in the CDR3. Trimming at V came to 0 bases and at J to 4 bases, leaving 5 bases not matched to a gene. Germline V gives CDR1 LNHNV, CDR2 YYDKDF (reference sequence). The entry originates in a study of shared clonotypes between healthy human individuals. Several immunoSEQ plates held equal portions of the genomic DNA taken from each subset. This table comes from immunoSEQ multiplex PCR, and its TCRdb copy is limited to in-frame clones, with some not included. The table shows 1.5 million to 2.5 million clones, with over 85% occurring only once. Naive CD8 cells were CD45RO-negative, positively selected for CCR7, excluding terminally differentiated effector memory CD45RA+ cells. Within Nashville, Tennessee resided all donors, each a Caucasian adult.

Study results and limitations: Generation probability values for non-shared clonotypes were lower than those for clonotypes shared by all four donors. Of the naive CD4 clonotypes, roughly 5% were shared across a few donors.

Source material: naive CD8+ T cells sorted from blood. V gene TRBV15 combines with J gene TRBJ2-7; TRBD1 matches 8 bases. The clonotype originates from a man between 18 and 29 years old in good health. CDR3: CATSREVTGGYEQYF. In nucleotides, the CDR3 is TGTGCCACCAGCAGAGAGGTAACAGGGGGGTACGAGCAGTACTTC.